The source of this T cell receptor beta chain is a study of memory CD4+ T cells and cytomegalovirus serostatus. About the research overall: Donors were healthy Belgian adults, several CMV seropositive and 20 to 30 seronegative. Points from the study as a whole: Median bootstrapped AUC for CMV status was approximately 0.95 originally, less than 0.92 US-trained.

The germline V gene has CDR1 MNHEY and CDR2 SVGAGI. V gave up 6 bases and J gave up 7 bases; unmatched junction bases: 5. There are 13 residues in the CDR3. Original methodology: Out-of-frame sequences were removed, leaving some 2 million distinct TCRbeta sequences. The data were produced by immunoSEQ multiplex PCR, yet TCRdb's version contains in-frame clones alone and is incomplete. The DNA gave D and trimming, while V, J and clone size come from that table. The sample has under 75,000 clones; 80% are singletons. Of note for this clone: What it binds is not known.

The sort gate was single viable CD3+CD4+CD8-CD45RO+ cells for memory CD4+ T cells. This chain links TRBV6-5 with TRBJ1-2; 10 positions match TRBD1. This clonotype was sampled from an adult in good health and CMV-seronegative. Some clones in this sample may be carry-over from other donors' samples. Sequencing was performed on memory CD4+ T cells from blood. CDR3 DNA sequence: TGTGCCAGCAGGCGACAGGGGGCGGGTGGCTACACCTTC. Translation: CASRRQGAGGYTF.